This entry describes one T cell receptor beta chain. Its antigen remains unidentified. This sample stems from a study of cytomegalovirus exposure and HLA in healthy donors. Primers included in the PCR were 60 Vbeta and 13 Jbeta primers. The repertoire was sequenced with immunoSEQ multiplex PCR; TCRdb's copy has only in-frame clones and lacks some. The table lists about 110,000 clones, about four fifths of them singletons, with approximately 1.3% in the top ten. Whole-study results and caveats: Only CMV serostatus was available as immune exposure information.

This TCR was sampled from a man aged 30-40 years in good health and CMV-seronegative. The sequencing sample was made of PBMCs.

The CDR3 loop reads CASSDQGGYTF. For the CDR3, the DNA is TGTGCCAGCAGCGACCAGGGGGGCTACACCTTC. The rearrangement uses TRBV9 and TRBJ1-2, with a weak D call TRBD1 (6 bases). V shed 3 bases and J shed 8 bases, with 8 bases lying between them. Germline V CDR1 and CDR2: SGDLS, YYNGEE. The CDR3 extends over 11 amino acids. Looking up the rest from reference TRBV9 and TRBJ1-2 gives the full variable domain: DSGVTQTPKHLITATGQRVTLRCSPRSGDLSVYWYQQSLDQGLQFLIQYYNGEERAKGNILERFSAQQFPDLHSELNLSSLELGDSALYFCASSDQGGYTFGSGTRLTVV.